Detailed here is one T cell receptor (beta chain). One Seattle source followed patients from active infection through their disease course. The CDR3 is 14 residues long. CDR1 and CDR2 from the germline V gene are MDHEN and SYDVKM. V lost 5 bases, J lost 4 bases, and 15 bases lay in between. In the source study's methods: Amplification with reference gene primers provided the estimates of nucleated cell counts. TCRdb's copy holds only in-frame clones and misses some; the assay was immunoSEQ multiplex PCR. V and J calls and clone size follow that table, whereas D and trimming were derived from the DNA. In the table there are 210,000 or so clones, approximately 85% of which are singletons. This specimen comes from a study of blood T cell repertoires in COVID-19. Study-level background: Collection of acute and convalescent COVID-19 samples took place in the United States, Italy and Spain. Sources were T cells, B-cell-depleted T cells, or PBMCs; the material itself was cDNA or gDNA.

Specimen: peripheral blood. The chain recombines TRBV28 with TRBJ2-7, with D possibly matching TRBD1 (6 bases). The TCR was taken from a man in his fifties or sixties with COVID-19, enrolled during active disease. CDR3 amino acids: CASSISRRGYEQYF. In DNA form, the CDR3 reads TGTGCCAGCAGTATTTCAAGAAGGGGGTACGAGCAGTACTTC.